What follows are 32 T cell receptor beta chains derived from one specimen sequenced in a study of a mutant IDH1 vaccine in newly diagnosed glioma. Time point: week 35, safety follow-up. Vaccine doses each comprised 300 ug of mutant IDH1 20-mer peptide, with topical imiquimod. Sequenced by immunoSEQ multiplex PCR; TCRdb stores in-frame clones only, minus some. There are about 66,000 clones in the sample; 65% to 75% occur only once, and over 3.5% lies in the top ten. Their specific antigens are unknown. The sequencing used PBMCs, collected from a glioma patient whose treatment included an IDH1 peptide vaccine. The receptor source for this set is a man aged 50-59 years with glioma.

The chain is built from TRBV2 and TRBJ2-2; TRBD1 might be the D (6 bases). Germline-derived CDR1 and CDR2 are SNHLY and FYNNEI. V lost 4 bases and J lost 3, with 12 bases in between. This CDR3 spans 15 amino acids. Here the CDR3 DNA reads TGTGCCAGCAGTGTAAGACAGGTTGACACCGGGGAGCTGTTTTTT. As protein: CASSVRQVDTGELFF.

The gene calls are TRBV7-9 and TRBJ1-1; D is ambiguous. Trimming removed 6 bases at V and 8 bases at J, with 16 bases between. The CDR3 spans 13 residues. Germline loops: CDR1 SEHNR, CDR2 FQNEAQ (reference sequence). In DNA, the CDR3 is TGTGCCAGCAGTCCCTCAGAGATGGCAGAAGCTTTCTTT. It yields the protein CASSPSEMAEAFF.

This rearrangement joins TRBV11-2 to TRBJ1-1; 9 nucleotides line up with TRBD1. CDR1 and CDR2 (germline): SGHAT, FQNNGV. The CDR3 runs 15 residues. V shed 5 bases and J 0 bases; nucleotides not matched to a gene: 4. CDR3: CASSTRTGVNTEAFF. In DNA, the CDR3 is TGTGCCAGCAGCACCCGGACAGGGGTGAACACTGAAGCTTTCTTT.

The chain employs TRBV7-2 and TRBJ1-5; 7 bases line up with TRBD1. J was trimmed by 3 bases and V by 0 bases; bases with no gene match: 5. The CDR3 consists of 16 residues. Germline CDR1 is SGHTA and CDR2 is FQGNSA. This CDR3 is CASSLAGRGNNQPQHF. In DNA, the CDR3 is TGTGCCAGCAGCTTAGCGGGCAGGGGGAACAATCAGCCCCAGCATTTT.

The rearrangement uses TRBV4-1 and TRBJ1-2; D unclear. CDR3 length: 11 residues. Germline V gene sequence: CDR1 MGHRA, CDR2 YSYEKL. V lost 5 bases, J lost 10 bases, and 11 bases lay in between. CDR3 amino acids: CASSYGRAYTF. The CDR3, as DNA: TGCGCCAGCAGCTACGGACGGGCCTACACCTTC.

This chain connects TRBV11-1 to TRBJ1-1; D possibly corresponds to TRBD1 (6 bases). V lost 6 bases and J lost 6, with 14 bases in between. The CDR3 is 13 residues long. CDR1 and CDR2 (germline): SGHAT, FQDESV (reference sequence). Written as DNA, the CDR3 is TGTGCCAGCAGTACTGACAGGAGTGCTGAAGCTTTCTTT. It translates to CASSTDRSAEAFF.

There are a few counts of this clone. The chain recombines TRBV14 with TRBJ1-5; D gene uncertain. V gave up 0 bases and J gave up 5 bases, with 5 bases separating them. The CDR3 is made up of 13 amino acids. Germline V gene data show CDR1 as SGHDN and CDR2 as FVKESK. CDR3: CASSQEWDQPQHF. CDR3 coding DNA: TGTGCCAGCAGCCAAGAGTGGGATCAGCCCCAGCATTTT.

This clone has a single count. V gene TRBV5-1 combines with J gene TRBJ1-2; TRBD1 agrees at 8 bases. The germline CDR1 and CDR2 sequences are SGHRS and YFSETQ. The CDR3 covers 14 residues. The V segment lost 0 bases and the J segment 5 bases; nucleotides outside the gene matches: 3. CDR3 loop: CASSLDRGSYGYTF. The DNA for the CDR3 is TGCGCCAGCAGCTTGGACAGGGGGTCGTATGGCTACACCTTC.

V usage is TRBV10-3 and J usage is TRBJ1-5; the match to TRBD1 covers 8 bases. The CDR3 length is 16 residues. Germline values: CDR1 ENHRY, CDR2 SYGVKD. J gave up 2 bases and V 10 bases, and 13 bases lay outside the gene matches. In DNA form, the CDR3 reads TGTGCCACAAGATCGAGGGAACAGGGGGGCAATCAGCCCCAGCATTTT. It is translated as CATRSREQGGNQPQHF.

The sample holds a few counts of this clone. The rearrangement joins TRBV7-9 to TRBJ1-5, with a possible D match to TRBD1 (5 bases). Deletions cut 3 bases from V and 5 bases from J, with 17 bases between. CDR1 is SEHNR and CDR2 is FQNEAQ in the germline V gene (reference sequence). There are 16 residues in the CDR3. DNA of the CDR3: TGTGCCAGCAGCTTTAATCCGGACCGGGGGGATCAGCCCCAGCATTTT. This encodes CASSFNPDRGDQPQHF.

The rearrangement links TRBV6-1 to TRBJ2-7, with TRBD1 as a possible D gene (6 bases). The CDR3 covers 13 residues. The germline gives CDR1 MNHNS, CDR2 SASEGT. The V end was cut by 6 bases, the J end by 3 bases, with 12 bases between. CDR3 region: CASRTTGNYEQYF. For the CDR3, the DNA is TGTGCCAGCAGAACCACAGGGAACTACGAGCAGTACTTC.

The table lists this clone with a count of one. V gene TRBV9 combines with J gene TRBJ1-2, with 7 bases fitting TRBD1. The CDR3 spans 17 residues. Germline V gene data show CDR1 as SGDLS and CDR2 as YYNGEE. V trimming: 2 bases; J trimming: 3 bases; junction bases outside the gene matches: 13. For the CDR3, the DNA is TGTGCCAGCAGCGTTGGGGGGATCGGGACAGAAGACTATGGCTACACCTTC. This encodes CASSVGGIGTEDYGYTF. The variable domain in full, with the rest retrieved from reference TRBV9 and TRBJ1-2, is DSGVTQTPKHLITATGQRVTLRCSPRSGDLSVYWYQQSLDQGLQFLIQYYNGEERAKGNILERFSAQQFPDLHSELNLSSLELGDSALYFCASSVGGIGTEDYGYTFGSGTRLTVV.

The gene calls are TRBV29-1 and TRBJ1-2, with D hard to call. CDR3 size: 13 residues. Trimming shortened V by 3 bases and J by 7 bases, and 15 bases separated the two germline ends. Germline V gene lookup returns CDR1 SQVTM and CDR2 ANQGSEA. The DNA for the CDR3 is TGCAGCGTTGAGGAGGGATACTATGGTGGCTACACCTTC. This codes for CSVEEGYYGGYTF.

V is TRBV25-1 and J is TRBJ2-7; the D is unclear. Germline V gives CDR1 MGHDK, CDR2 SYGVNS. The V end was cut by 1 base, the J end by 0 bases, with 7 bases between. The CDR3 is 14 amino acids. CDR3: CASSEFKSSYEQYF. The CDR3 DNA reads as TGTGCCAGCAGTGAATTCAAGAGCTCCTACGAGCAGTACTTC.

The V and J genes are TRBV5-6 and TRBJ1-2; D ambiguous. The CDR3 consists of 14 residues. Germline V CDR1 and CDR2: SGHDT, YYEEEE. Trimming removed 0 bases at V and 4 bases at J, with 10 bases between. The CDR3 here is CASSLAQQTYGYTF. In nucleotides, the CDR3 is TGTGCCAGCAGCTTGGCACAGCAGACCTATGGCTACACCTTC.

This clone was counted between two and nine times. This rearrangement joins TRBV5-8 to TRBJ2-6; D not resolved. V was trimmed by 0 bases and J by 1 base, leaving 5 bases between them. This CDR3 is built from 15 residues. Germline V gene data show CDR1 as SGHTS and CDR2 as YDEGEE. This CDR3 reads CASSLDGSGANVLTF. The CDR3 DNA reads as TGTGCCAGCAGCTTGGACGGTTCTGGGGCCAACGTCCTGACTTTC.

CDR3 DNA: TGTGCCAGCAGCGTCCAGGGGGAGAACACTGAAGCTTTCTTT. The encoded protein is CASSVQGENTEAFF. The rearrangement links TRBV9 to TRBJ1-1; TRBD1 aligns across 7 bases. The CDR3 spans 14 residues. Trimming removed 2 bases from V and 1 base from J; junction bases left unmatched: 2. Per the germline V gene, CDR1 is SGDLS and CDR2 is YYNGEE.

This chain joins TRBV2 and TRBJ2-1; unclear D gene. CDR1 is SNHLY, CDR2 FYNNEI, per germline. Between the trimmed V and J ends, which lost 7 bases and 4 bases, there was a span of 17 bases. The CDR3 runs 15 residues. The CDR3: CASTSDSGSYNEQFF. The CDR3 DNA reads TGTGCCAGCACCTCAGACTCCGGGTCGTACAATGAGCAGTTCTTC.

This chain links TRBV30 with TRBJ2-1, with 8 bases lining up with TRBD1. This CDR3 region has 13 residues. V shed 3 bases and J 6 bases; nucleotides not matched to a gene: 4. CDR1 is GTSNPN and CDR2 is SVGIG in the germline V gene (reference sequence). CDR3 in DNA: TGTGCCTGGAGATGGACAGGGAGCAATGAGCAGTTCTTC. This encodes CAWRWTGSNEQFF.

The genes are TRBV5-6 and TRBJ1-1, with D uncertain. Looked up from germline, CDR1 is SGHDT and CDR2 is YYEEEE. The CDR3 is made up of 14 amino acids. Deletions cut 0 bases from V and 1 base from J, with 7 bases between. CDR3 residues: CASSLEGRNTEAFF. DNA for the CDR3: TGTGCCAGCAGCTTGGAGGGCCGGAACACTGAAGCTTTCTTT.

The CDR3 protein is CSATDGVEAFF. In DNA form, the CDR3 reads TGCAGTGCTACCGACGGAGTAGAAGCTTTCTTT. The J gene is TRBJ1-1, the V gene TRBV20-1, with D unclear. Germline assignment: CDR1 DFQATT and CDR2 SNEGSKA (reference sequence). Trimming removed 4 bases from V and 8 bases from J, with 11 bases in between. CDR3 size: 11 residues.

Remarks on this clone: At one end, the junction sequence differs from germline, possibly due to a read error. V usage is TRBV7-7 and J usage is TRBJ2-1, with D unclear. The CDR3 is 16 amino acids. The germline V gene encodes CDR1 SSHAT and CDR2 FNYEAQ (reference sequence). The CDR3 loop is CASSLSVVSSYNEQFF. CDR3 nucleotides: TGTGCTAGCAGCTTATCAGTGGTATCCTCCTACAATGAGCAGTTCTTC.

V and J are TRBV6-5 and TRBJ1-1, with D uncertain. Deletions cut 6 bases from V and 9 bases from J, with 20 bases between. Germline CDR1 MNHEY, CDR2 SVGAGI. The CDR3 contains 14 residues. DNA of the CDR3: TGTGCCAGCAGCCCTTTCGTGGGTCCTAAAAAAGCTTTCTTT. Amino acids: CASSPFVGPKKAFF.

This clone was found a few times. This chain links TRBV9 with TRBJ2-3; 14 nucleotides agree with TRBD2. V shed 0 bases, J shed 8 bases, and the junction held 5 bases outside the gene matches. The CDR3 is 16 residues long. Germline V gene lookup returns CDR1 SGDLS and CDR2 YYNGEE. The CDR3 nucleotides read TGTGCCAGCAGCGTAGAGGGGGGACTAGCGGGGGTTACGCAGTATTTT. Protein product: CASSVEGGLAGVTQYF.

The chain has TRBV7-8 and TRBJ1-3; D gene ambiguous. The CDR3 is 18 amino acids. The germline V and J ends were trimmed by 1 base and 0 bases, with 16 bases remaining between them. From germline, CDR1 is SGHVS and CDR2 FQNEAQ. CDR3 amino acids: CASSLGSQVEYSGNTIYF. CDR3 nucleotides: TGTGCCAGCAGCTTAGGATCGCAGGTGGAATACTCTGGAAACACCATATATTTT.

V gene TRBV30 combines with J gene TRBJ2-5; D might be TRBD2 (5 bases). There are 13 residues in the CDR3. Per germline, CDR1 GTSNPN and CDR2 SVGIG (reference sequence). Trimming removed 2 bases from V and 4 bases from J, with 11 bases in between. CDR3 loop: CAWSRGKGETQYF. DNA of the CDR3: TGTGCCTGGAGTCGAGGGAAGGGAGAGACCCAGTACTTC.

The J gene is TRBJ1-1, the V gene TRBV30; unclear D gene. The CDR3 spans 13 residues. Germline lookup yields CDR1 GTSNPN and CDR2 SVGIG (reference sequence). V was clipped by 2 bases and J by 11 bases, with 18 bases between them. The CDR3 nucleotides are TGTGCCTGGAGTCCTGACCCAAACGGAGGCGCTTTCTTT. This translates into CAWSPDPNGGAFF.

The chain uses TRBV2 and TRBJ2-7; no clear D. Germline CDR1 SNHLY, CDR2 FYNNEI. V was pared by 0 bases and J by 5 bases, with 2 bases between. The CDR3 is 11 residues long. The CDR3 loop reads CASSEADEQYF. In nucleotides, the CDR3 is TGTGCCAGCAGTGAAGCGGACGAGCAGTACTTC.

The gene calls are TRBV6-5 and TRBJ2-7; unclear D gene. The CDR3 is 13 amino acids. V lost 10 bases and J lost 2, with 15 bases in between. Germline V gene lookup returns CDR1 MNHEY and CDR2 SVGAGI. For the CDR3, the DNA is TGTGCCACCACCGGGTCAGGTACCTACGAGCAGTACTTC. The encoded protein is CATTGSGTYEQYF.

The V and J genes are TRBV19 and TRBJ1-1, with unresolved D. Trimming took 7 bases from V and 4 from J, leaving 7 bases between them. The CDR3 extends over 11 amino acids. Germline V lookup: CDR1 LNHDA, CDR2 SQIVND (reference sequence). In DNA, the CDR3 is TGTGCCAGTAAATTGGGCACTGAAGCTTTCTTT. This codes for CASKLGTEAFF.

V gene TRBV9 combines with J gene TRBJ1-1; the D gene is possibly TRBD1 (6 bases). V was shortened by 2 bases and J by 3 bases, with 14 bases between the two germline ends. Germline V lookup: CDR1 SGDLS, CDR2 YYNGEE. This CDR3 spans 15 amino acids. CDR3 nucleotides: TGTGCCAGCAGCGTTCAGGGGACGGTGGACACTGAAGCTTTCTTT. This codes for CASSVQGTVDTEAFF.

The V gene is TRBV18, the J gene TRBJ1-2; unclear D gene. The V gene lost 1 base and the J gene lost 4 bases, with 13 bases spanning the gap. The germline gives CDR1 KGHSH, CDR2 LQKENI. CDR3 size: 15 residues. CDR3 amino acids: CASSPRREGGYGYTF. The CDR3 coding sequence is TGTGCCAGCTCACCACGACGGGAGGGTGGCTATGGCTACACCTTC.